This TCR beta chain derives from a study of Ad26.COV2.S vaccination and SARS-CoV-2 variants. The study's findings and limits: Placebo recipients trailed vaccine recipients in spike-specific TCR breadth. Those who received vaccine or placebo ended up with similar non-spike TCR breadth.

About this clone itself: No antigen is known for it.

Some clones are missing from TCRdb's copy, which holds only in-frame ones; the method was immunoSEQ multiplex PCR. Among some 300,000 clones listed, 70% to 90% were seen once. Regarding treatment: 19 received Ad26.COV2.S at low or high dose, single or two shots; several received placebo; per-sample allocation not given. Samples analyzed were those drawn on day 63 after the first vaccine or placebo injection. Donation came from an adult in Boston who was aged 18-55 years. The clonotype comes from a person aged 18 to 59 who received the Ad26.COV2.S COVID-19 vaccine or a placebo. Sample: peripheral blood, taken in a trial of Ad26.COV2.S vaccine versus placebo.

CDR3 DNA sequence: TGTGCCAGTGCTCGTGAAAAACTGTTTTTT. It encodes CASAREKLFF. The rearrangement joins TRBV19 to TRBJ1-4; D ambiguous. Trimming took off 8 bases at V and 7 bases at J, with 5 bases between the two ends. The CDR3 covers 10 residues. CDR1 is LNHDA, CDR2 SQIVND, per germline (reference sequence).